The 23 T cell receptor beta chains given below trace back to one sample, sequenced in a study of lymphopenia after photon versus proton radiotherapy. Measured with immunoSEQ multiplex PCR; TCRdb has only the in-frame clones, and not every one. Among about 7,500 clones listed, around 85% were seen once. Sequenced here: peripheral blood, sampled from a patient treated with photon-based radiotherapy. All receptors come from a woman in her sixties or seventies with pancreatic cancer.

The V and J genes are TRBV18 and TRBJ2-3; 8 bases are shared with TRBD1. With V trimmed by 0 bases and J by 4 bases, 12 bases remained unmatched. Germline V lookup: CDR1 KGHSH, CDR2 LQKENI. The length of the CDR3 is 18 residues. The CDR3 loop reads CASSPPRGRQGLPDTQYF. CDR3 sequence (DNA): TGTGCCAGCTCACCACCTCGGGGACGACAGGGGTTGCCAGATACGCAGTATTTT.

This rearrangement joins TRBV18 to TRBJ2-5, with D possibly TRBD1 on 6 matching bases. Germline V gene sequence: CDR1 KGHSH, CDR2 LQKENI. Trimming took off 5 bases at V and 3 bases at J, with 13 bases between the two ends. The CDR3 is 14 amino acids. The CDR3 protein is CASSADSNKETQYF. The CDR3 coding sequence is TGTGCCAGCTCAGCGGACAGCAACAAAGAGACCCAGTACTTC.

DNA of the CDR3: TGTGCCAGCAGTGAAAGCTGGGGTTACAATGAGCAGTTCTTC. The encoded protein is CASSESWGYNEQFF. The V and J genes are TRBV6-1 and TRBJ2-1; D is unclear. CDR1 is MNHNS, CDR2 SASEGT, per germline. Trimming pared 2 bases from V and 4 bases from J, leaving 9 bases between. The CDR3 totals 14 residues.

The chain combines TRBV2 with TRBJ1-5; D may be TRBD1 (6 bases). Germline V gives CDR1 SNHLY, CDR2 FYNNEI. CDR3 length equals 13 residues. V was trimmed by 6 bases and J by 7 bases, leaving 13 bases between them. This CDR3 is CASSPGGGQPQHF. For the CDR3, the DNA is TGTGCCAGCAGCCCTGGGGGCGGCCAGCCCCAGCATTTT.

This rearrangement joins TRBV28 to TRBJ1-5; the D is unclear. V was trimmed by 6 bases and J by 6 bases, leaving 18 bases between them. The CDR3 sequence is 15 residues long. Germline assignment: CDR1 MDHEN and CDR2 SYDVKM. The CDR3 region is CASRLIQEGGQPQHF. The CDR3, as DNA: TGTGCCAGCAGACTCATTCAGGAAGGTGGTCAGCCCCAGCATTTT.

The chain carries TRBV4-1 and TRBJ1-1; D gene uncertain. The germline gives CDR1 MGHRA, CDR2 YSYEKL. With 0 bases removed from V and 6 bases from J, the gap between germline ends came to 11 bases. The CDR3 covers 14 residues. The chain's CDR3 is CASSQDQHGAEAFF. CDR3 DNA: TGCGCCAGCAGCCAAGATCAGCATGGGGCTGAAGCTTTCTTT.

This chain uses TRBV6-1 with TRBJ1-1; 11 nucleotides line up with TRBD1. The CDR3 runs to 17 residues. J was trimmed by 4 bases and V by 2 bases; bases with no gene match: 9. Germline CDR1 is MNHNS and CDR2 is SASEGT. CDR3 protein: CASSEQPTGTGGTEAFF. The DNA of the CDR3 is TGTGCCAGCAGTGAACAGCCTACCGGGACAGGGGGCACTGAAGCTTTCTTT.

The rearrangement joins TRBV19 to TRBJ2-5; the D is unclear. Trimming left V 1 base short and J 5 bases short, with 8 bases between. CDR3 length equals 13 residues. Germline CDR1 is LNHDA and CDR2 is SQIVND (reference sequence). CDR3 loop: CASSIGAWETQYF. As DNA, the CDR3 is TGTGCCAGTAGTATAGGGGCATGGGAGACCCAGTACTTC. Filled out from reference TRBV19 and TRBJ2-5, the complete variable domain reads DGGITQSPKYLFRKEGQNVTLSCEQNLNHDAMYWYRQDPGQGLRLIYYSQIVNDFQKGDIAEGYSVSREKKESFPLTVTSAQKNPTAFYLCASSIGAWETQYFGPGTRLLVL.

V is TRBV18 and J is TRBJ2-1, with D possibly matching TRBD2 (6 bases). CDR1 KGHSH and CDR2 LQKENI come from the germline V gene. V lost 4 bases to trimming and J lost 3 bases, with 13 bases between them. This CDR3 contains 15 residues. The DNA for the CDR3 is TGTGCCAGCTCACGTGGACTGGGACTCTACAATGAGCAGTTCTTC. Residues: CASSRGLGLYNEQFF.

This chain joins TRBV6-6 and TRBJ2-7, with 8 nucleotides matching TRBD2. Germline V CDR1 and CDR2: MNHNY, SVGAGI (reference sequence). V gave up 5 bases and J gave up 3 bases; unmatched junction bases: 0. This CDR3 contains 12 residues. The CDR3 loop reads CASSGTSYEQYF. CDR3 bases: TGTGCCAGCAGTGGGACTAGCTACGAGCAGTACTTC.

The chain employs TRBV5-8 and TRBJ2-7, with D possibly being TRBD1 (6 bases). The CDR3 spans 15 residues. Germline CDR1 SGHTS, CDR2 YDEGEE. V was clipped by 3 bases and J by 0 bases, with 13 bases between them. CDR3 coding DNA: TGTGCCAGCAGCTCTGGACAGAGTAACTCCTACGAGCAGTACTTC. It translates to CASSSGQSNSYEQYF. The complete variable domain, with remaining parts taken from reference TRBV5-8 and TRBJ2-7, reads EAGVTQSPTHLIKTRGQQATLRCSPISGHTSVYWYQQALGLGLQFLLWYDEGEERNRGNFPPRFSGRQFPNYSSELNVNALELEDSALYLCASSSGQSNSYEQYFGPGTRLTVT.

The count of this clone is one. This sequence joins TRBV5-1 and TRBJ2-2; a possible D gene is TRBD2 (6 bases). The V gene's germline CDR1 is SGHRS and CDR2 YFSETQ. Trimming took 3 bases from V and 5 from J, leaving 20 bases between them. This CDR3 has 17 residues. CDR3 DNA sequence: TGCGCCAGCAGCTGGGGGTCGGCGGGGTCCAGGACCGGGGAGCTGTTTTTT. Encoded protein: CASSWGSAGSRTGELFF.

The V and J genes are TRBV5-4 and TRBJ2-6; D gene uncertain. The germline V gene encodes CDR1 SGHNT and CDR2 YYREEE (reference sequence). The germline V and J ends were trimmed by 4 bases and 0 bases, with 5 bases remaining between them. This CDR3 comprises 14 residues. The CDR3 sequence: CASSGASGANVLTF. The CDR3, as DNA: TGTGCCAGCAGCGGAGCCTCTGGGGCCAACGTCCTGACTTTC.

The chain is built from TRBV9 and TRBJ2-1; 8 bases map to TRBD2. The CDR3 sequence is 17 residues long. Trimming cost V 2 bases and J 5 bases; bases outside gene matches: 12. CDR1 is SGDLS and CDR2 is YYNGEE in the germline V gene. CDR3: CASSVRTGTRGNNEQFF. The CDR3 coding sequence is TGTGCCAGCAGCGTTCGGACCGGGACTAGGGGGAACAATGAGCAGTTCTTC.

DNA for the CDR3: TGTGCCAGCAGTTTGGGGGGGTCGGGTCAGCCCCAGCATTTT. It encodes CASSLGGSGQPQHF. The chain recombines TRBV27 with TRBJ1-5; D might be TRBD1 (5 bases). The length of the CDR3 is 14 residues. Between the trimmed V and J ends, which lost 3 bases and 6 bases, there was a span of 12 bases. Germline CDR1 is MNHEY and CDR2 is SMNVEV (reference sequence).

This clone was seen just once. This chain uses TRBV30 with TRBJ2-7, with 7 bases matching TRBD1. The CDR3 covers 14 residues. Germline CDR1 reads GTSNPN; CDR2 reads SVGIG (reference sequence). The V and J ends lost 0 bases and 4 bases, in that order; junction bases with no gene match: 6. The CDR3 nucleotides are TGTGCCTGGAGTGTAAAGGGGGCGAGGTACGAGCAGTACTTC. Translation: CAWSVKGARYEQYF.

This chain uses TRBV14 with TRBJ2-5, with 7 bases matching TRBD1. The CDR3 totals 16 residues. CDR1 and CDR2 (germline): SGHDN, FVKESK. With V trimmed by 1 base and J by 4 bases, 9 bases remained unmatched. As DNA, the CDR3 is TGTGCCAGCAGCCAAGTAAAGGGGGCTAGTGCAGAGACCCAGTACTTC. Translated: CASSQVKGASAETQYF.

This clone was seen a few times. The chain combines TRBV7-2 with TRBJ2-1, with 8 positions matching TRBD1. Per the germline V gene, CDR1 is SGHTA and CDR2 is FQGNSA. Germline trimming cut 7 bases from V and 6 bases from J; bases unmatched to any gene: 14. The CDR3 is 16 amino acids. CDR3 residues: CASTLGGQAPSNEQFF. CDR3 DNA: TGTGCCAGCACCCTGGGGGGACAGGCGCCAAGCAATGAGCAGTTCTTC.

CDR3 protein: CSVGQGGNNEQFF. DNA for the CDR3: TGCAGCGTAGGACAGGGAGGTAACAATGAGCAGTTCTTC. The rearrangement links TRBV29-1 to TRBJ2-1, with TRBD1 identical over 8 bases. There are 13 residues in the CDR3. V trimming: 6 bases; J trimming: 5 bases; junction bases outside the gene matches: 6. Germline CDR1 and CDR2: SQVTM and ANQGSEA.

The chain combines TRBV14 with TRBJ2-2; 9 bases are shared with TRBD1. CDR3 length equals 16 residues. V was clipped by 4 bases and J by 5 bases; unmatched bases: 8. Germline CDR1 SGHDN, CDR2 FVKESK. The CDR3 bases are TGTGCCAGCAGCCGCCAACCGGGACAGGGAACCGGGGAGCTGTTTTTT. It is translated as CASSRQPGQGTGELFF.

This chain joins TRBV4-1 and TRBJ1-1; no reliable D call. The germline V and J ends were trimmed by 1 base and 1 base, with 10 bases remaining between them. From germline, CDR1 is MGHRA and CDR2 YSYEKL. The length of the CDR3 is 15 residues. The CDR3: CASSQVIGTNTEAFF. The CDR3 nucleotides are TGCGCCAGCAGCCAAGTGATCGGAACGAACACTGAAGCTTTCTTT.

This sequence joins TRBV7-2 and TRBJ2-7; possible D gene TRBD1, 5 bases. From germline, CDR1 is SGHTA and CDR2 FQGNSA. Trimming pared 6 bases from V and 2 bases from J, leaving 14 bases between. This CDR3 spans 14 amino acids. This chain's CDR3 is CASRLELGPYEQYF. CDR3 sequence (DNA): TGTGCCAGCAGGTTGGAGTTGGGGCCCTACGAGCAGTACTTC.

The chain has TRBV11-3 and TRBJ2-7, with TRBD1 matching 8 bases. V lost 2 bases and J lost 2; bases outside the gene matches: 2. In germline, CDR1 is SGHNT, CDR2 YENEEA. This CDR3 has 14 residues. CDR3 residues: CASSLWDRPYEQYF. CDR3 coding DNA: TGTGCCAGCAGCTTATGGGACAGGCCCTACGAGCAGTACTTC.